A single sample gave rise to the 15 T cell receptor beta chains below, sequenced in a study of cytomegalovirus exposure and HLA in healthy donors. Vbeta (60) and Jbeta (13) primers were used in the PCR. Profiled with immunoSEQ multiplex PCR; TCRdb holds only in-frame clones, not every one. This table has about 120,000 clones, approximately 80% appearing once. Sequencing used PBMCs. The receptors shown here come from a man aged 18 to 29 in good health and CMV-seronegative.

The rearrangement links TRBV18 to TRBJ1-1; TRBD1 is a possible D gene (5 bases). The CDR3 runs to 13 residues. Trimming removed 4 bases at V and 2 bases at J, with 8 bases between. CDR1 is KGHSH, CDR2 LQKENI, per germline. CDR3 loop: CASSRDSNTEAFF. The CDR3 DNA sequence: TGTGCCAGCTCACGAGACAGCAACACTGAAGCTTTCTTT.

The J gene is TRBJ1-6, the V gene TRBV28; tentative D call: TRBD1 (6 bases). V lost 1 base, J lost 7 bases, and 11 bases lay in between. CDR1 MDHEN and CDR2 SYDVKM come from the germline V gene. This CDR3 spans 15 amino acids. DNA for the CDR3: TGTGCCAGCAGTTTATTTCAGGGGAACAATTCACCCCTCCACTTT. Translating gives CASSLFQGNNSPLHF. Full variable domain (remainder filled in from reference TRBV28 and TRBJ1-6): DVKVTQSSRYLVKRTGEKVFLECVQDMDHENMFWYRQDPGLGLRLIYFSYDVKMKEKGDIPEGYSVSREKKERFSLILESASTNQTSMYLCASSLFQGNNSPLHFGNGTRLTVT.

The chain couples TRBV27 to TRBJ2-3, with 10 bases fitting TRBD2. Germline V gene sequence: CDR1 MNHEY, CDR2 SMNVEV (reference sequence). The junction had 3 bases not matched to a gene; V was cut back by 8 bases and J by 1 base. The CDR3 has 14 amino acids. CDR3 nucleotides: TGTGCCAGCCTAAGCGGGGGGGGCACAGATACGCAGTATTTT. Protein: CASLSGGGTDTQYF.

The chain's CDR3 is CASGRDLSYNEQFF. The DNA of the CDR3 is TGTGCCAGCGGGAGGGACCTCTCCTACAATGAGCAGTTCTTC. The gene calls are TRBV6-6 and TRBJ2-1, with 7 positions matching TRBD2. V dropped 8 bases and J dropped 0; count of bases not matched to a gene: 4. The germline CDR1 and CDR2 sequences are MNHNY and SVGAGI (reference sequence). CDR3 length: 14 residues.

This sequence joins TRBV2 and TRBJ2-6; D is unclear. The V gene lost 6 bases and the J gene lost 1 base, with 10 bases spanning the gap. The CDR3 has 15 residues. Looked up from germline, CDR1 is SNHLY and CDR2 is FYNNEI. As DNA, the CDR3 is TGTGCCAGCAGCCTATGGGCGTCTGGGGCCAACGTCCTGACTTTC. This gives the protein CASSLWASGANVLTF.

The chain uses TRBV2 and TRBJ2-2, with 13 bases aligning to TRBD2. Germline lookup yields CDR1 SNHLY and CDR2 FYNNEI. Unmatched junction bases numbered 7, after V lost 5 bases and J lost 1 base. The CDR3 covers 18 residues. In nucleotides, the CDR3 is TGTGCCAGCAGTTATCCGGGACTAGCGGGGAAGAACACCGGGGAGCTGTTTTTT. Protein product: CASSYPGLAGKNTGELFF.

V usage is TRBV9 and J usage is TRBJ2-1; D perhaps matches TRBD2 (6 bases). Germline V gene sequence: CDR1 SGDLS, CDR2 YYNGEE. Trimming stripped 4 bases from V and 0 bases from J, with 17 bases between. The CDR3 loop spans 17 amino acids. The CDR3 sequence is CASSRSISGSSYNEQFF. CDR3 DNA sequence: TGTGCCAGCAGCCGATCGATTAGCGGAAGCTCCTACAATGAGCAGTTCTTC.

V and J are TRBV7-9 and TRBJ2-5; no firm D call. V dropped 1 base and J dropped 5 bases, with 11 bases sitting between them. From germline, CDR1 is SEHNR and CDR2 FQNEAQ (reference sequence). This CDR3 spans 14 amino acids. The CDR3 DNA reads TGTGCCAGCAGCTTAGTGGCGGTCCTGGAGACCCAGTACTTC. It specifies CASSLVAVLETQYF.

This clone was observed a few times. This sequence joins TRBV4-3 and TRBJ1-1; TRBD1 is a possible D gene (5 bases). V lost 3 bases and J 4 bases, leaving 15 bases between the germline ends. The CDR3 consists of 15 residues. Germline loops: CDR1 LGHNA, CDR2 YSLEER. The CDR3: CASSQGYGGGTEAFF. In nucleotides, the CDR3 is TGCGCCAGCAGCCAGGGCTACGGCGGGGGCACTGAAGCTTTCTTT.

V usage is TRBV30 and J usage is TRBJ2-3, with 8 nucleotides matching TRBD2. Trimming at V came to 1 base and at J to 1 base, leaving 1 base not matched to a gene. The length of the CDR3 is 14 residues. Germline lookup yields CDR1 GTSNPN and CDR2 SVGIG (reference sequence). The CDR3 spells CAWSALAGTDTQYF. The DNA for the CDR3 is TGTGCCTGGAGTGCACTAGCGGGCACAGATACGCAGTATTTT.

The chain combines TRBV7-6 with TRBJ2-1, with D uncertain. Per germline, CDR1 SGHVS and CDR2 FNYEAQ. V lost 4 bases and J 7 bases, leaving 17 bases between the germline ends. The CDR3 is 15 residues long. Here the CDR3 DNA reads TGTGCCAGCAGCTCCACGACATACCTACGGAATGAGCAGTTCTTC. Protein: CASSSTTYLRNEQFF.

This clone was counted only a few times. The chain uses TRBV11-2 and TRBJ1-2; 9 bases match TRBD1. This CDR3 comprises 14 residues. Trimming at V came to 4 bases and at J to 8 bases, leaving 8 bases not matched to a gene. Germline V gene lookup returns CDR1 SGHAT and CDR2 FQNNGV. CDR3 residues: CASSSGDRVAGYTF. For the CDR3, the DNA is TGTGCCAGCAGCTCCGGGGACAGGGTGGCGGGCTACACCTTC.

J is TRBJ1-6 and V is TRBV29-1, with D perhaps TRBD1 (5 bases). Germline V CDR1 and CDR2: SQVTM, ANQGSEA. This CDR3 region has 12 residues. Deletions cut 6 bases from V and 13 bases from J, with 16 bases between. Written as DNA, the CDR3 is TGCAGCGTCGGGGACCCGGGAGAGCCCCTCCACTTT. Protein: CSVGDPGEPLHF.

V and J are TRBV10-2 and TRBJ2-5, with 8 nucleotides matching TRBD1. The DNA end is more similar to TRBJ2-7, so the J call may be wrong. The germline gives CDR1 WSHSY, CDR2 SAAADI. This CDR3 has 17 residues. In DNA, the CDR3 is TGCGCCAGCAGTGAGTCGGGCAGGGGGCGTAGGGACTACGAGCAGTACTTC. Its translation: CASSESGRGRRDYEQYF.

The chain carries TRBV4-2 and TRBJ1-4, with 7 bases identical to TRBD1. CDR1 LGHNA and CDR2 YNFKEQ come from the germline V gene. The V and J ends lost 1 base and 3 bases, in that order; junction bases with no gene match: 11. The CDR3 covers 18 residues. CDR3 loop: CASSQVGARGPANEKLFF. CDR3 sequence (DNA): TGTGCCAGCAGCCAAGTTGGAGCAAGGGGGCCGGCTAATGAAAAACTGTTTTTT.